The 28 T cell receptor beta chains in this list originate from one sample, sequenced in a study of T cell repertoires in cytomegalovirus infection. These receptors' targets are unknown. One entry per CDR3 protein, called by TCRdb with MiXCR from the reads. In the table there are fewer than 950,000 distinct CDR3 sequences, about 30% of which are singletons. Sequences were derived from cultured CD8+ T cells from PBMCs, sampled from culture after CMV antigen stimulation. These receptors were taken from a human donor in good health (CMV status not recorded). Some clones in this sample may be carry-over from other donors' samples.

The sample holds many counts of this clonotype. This chain joins TRBV28 and TRBJ2-2, with a tentative D call TRBD2 (6 bases). V lost 6 bases and J lost 7, with 15 bases in between. The CDR3 is 14 amino acids. Per germline, CDR1 MDHEN and CDR2 SYDVKM. The CDR3 loop is CASSLRDSLGELFF. CDR3 DNA: TGTGCCAGCAGCCTACGGGACTCCCTCGGGGAGCTGTTTTTT.

This clonotype showed up just a few times. The V gene is TRBV28, the J gene TRBJ2-3, with D hard to call. V lost 5 bases, J lost 2 bases, and 11 bases lay in between. Germline CDR1 and CDR2: MDHEN and SYDVKM. CDR3 length: 14 residues. CDR3 nucleotides: TGTGCCAGCAGTCTTGACCCGTACACAGATACGCAGTATTTT. Translated: CASSLDPYTDTQYF.

At least ten counts were recorded for this clonotype. The chain is built from TRBV12-3 or TRBV12-4 and TRBJ2-3, with 8 bases matching TRBD2. The CDR3 contains 14 residues. V was pared by 2 bases and J by 5 bases, with 3 bases of the junction left unmatched. This CDR3 is CASSLISGEDTQYF. The CDR3 DNA sequence: TGTGCCAGCAGTTTAATTAGCGGGGAAGATACGCAGTATTTT.

This rearrangement joins TRBV3-1 to TRBJ1-2; D remains ambiguous. Germline V gene sequence: CDR1 LGHDT, CDR2 YNNKEL (reference sequence). Trimming removed 0 bases from V and 4 bases from J, with 9 bases in between. The CDR3 covers 14 residues. CDR3 coding DNA: TGTGCCAGCAGCCAAGAGGGTACCTTCTATGGCTACACCTTC. As protein: CASSQEGTFYGYTF.

This clonotype came up many times. This chain joins TRBV7-8 and TRBJ1-1, with D tentatively TRBD1 (6 bases). The germline CDR1 and CDR2 sequences are SGHVS and FQNEAQ. Deletions cut 4 bases from V and 0 bases from J, with 12 bases between. This CDR3 contains 15 residues. CDR3 in amino acids: CASSSTEGVNTEAFF. CDR3 nucleotides: TGTGCCAGCAGCTCAACAGAGGGGGTGAACACTGAAGCTTTCTTT.

In the case of this clonotype: This sequence may be a read error, since a much larger clone differs from it by one base. V is TRBV7-8 and J is TRBJ2-1, with 14 bases matching TRBD2. Unmatched junction bases numbered 8, after V lost 5 bases and J lost 8 bases. The germline gives CDR1 SGHVS, CDR2 FQNEAQ. The CDR3 consists of 16 residues. The CDR3 sequence is CASSIPTSGGAYEQFF. The CDR3 nucleotides are TGTGCCAGCAGCATACCGACTAGCGGGGGGGCCTATGAGCAGTTCTTC.

The J gene is TRBJ2-3, the V gene TRBV15; 7 bases match TRBD1. Germline V gene lookup returns CDR1 LNHNV and CDR2 YYDKDF (reference sequence). V was pared by 3 bases and J by 6 bases, with 12 bases of the junction left unmatched. The length of the CDR3 is 16 residues. The CDR3 protein is CATSRTTGIEADTQYF. The CDR3 DNA follows: TGTGCCACCAGCAGGACGACAGGGATCGAGGCTGATACGCAGTATTTT.

This clonotype showed up just a few times. V usage is TRBV7-9 and J usage is TRBJ2-1; 14 nucleotides align to TRBD2. With 1 base clipped from V and 14 bases from J, the junction kept 7 bases outside the gene matches. Germline-derived CDR1 and CDR2 are SEHNR and FQNEAQ (reference sequence). The CDR3 is 15 residues long. CDR3: CASSLVGTSGGEEFF. In nucleotides, the CDR3 is TGTGCCAGCAGCTTAGTGGGGACTAGCGGGGGAGAGGAGTTCTTC. Complete variable domain (other parts from reference TRBV7-9 and TRBJ2-1): DTGVSQNPRHKITKRGQNVTFRCDPISEHNRLYWYRQTLGQGPEFLTYFQNEAQLEKSRLLSDRFSAERPKGSFSTLEIQRTEQGDSAMYLCASSLVGTSGGEEFFGPGTRLTVL.

The table lists this clonotype with a few counts. The rearrangement joins TRBV29-1 to TRBJ2-2; TRBD1 aligns across 7 bases. Germline CDR1 and CDR2: SQVTM and ANQGSEA. This CDR3 region has 15 residues. The V segment lost 5 bases and the J segment 0 bases; nucleotides outside the gene matches: 6. The CDR3 DNA is TGCAGCGTTACCACAGGGGAGACGAACACCGGGGAGCTGTTTTTT. It yields the protein CSVTTGETNTGELFF.

The CDR3 DNA reads as TGTGCCAGTAGTATAGGGCCCCGGTCGTTCACCTTC. Residues: CASSIGPRSFTF. V and J are TRBV19 and TRBJ1-2, with D hard to call. This CDR3 has 12 residues. Germline CDR1 LNHDA, CDR2 SQIVND (reference sequence). Trimming shortened V by 1 base and J by 13 bases, and 13 bases separated the two germline ends.

The chain has TRBV29-1 and TRBJ2-1, with D possibly called TRBD1 or TRBD2 (5 bases each). This CDR3 spans 13 amino acids. V gave up 7 bases and J gave up 0 bases, with 10 bases separating them. Looked up from germline, CDR1 is SQVTM and CDR2 is ANQGSEA. In nucleotides, the CDR3 is TGCAGCGCCCGGGACGGCTCCTACAATGAGCAGTTCTTC. It is translated as CSARDGSYNEQFF.

This chain connects TRBV6-6 to TRBJ2-5; TRBD1 agrees at 8 bases. V was clipped by 0 bases and J by 1 base; unmatched bases: 4. In germline, CDR1 is MNHNY, CDR2 SVGAGI (reference sequence). The CDR3 contains 16 residues. CDR3 sequence (DNA): TGTGCCAGCAGTTACTCGGGACAGGCCTTCCAAGAGACCCAGTACTTC. It is translated as CASSYSGQAFQETQYF.

The V call is TRBV2, the J call TRBJ2-1; D may be TRBD2 (6 bases). The V end was cut by 0 bases, the J end by 3 bases, with 12 bases between. This CDR3 has 16 residues. Germline-derived CDR1 and CDR2 are SNHLY and FYNNEI. The CDR3: CASSEALAFFYNEQFF. CDR3 coding DNA: TGTGCCAGCAGTGAAGCGCTAGCGTTTTTCTACAATGAGCAGTTCTTC.

The chain carries TRBV10-3 and TRBJ1-1; TRBD1 agrees at 7 bases. The CDR3 length is 15 residues. Germline CDR1 ENHRY, CDR2 SYGVKD. The junction had 5 bases not matched to a gene; V was cut back by 4 bases and J by 0 bases. CDR3 coding DNA: TGTGCCATCAGTGTAGGGACAGCGTTGAACACTGAAGCTTTCTTT. This sequence encodes CAISVGTALNTEAFF.

This clonotype was detected many times. This rearrangement joins TRBV10-3 to TRBJ2-4; TRBD1 aligns across 7 bases. Losses at the gene ends were 0 bases for V and 3 bases for J; bases not matched to a gene: 8. CDR1 and CDR2 from the germline V gene are ENHRY and SYGVKD. This CDR3 is built from 17 residues. CDR3: CAISESRQGLGKNIQYF. CDR3 DNA: TGTGCCATCAGTGAGTCCAGACAGGGATTGGGCAAAAACATTCAGTACTTC.

V usage is TRBV7-6 and J usage is TRBJ2-2; D not resolved. The CDR3 has 14 amino acids. Germline-derived CDR1 and CDR2 are SGHVS and FNYEAQ. With 10 bases removed from V and 5 bases from J, the gap between germline ends came to 17 bases. DNA for the CDR3: TGTGCCAACTTCCCCTTAGTGGAGACCGGGGAGCTGTTTTTT. Protein sequence: CANFPLVETGELFF.

The chain couples TRBV20-1 to TRBJ1-2; D remains unclear. V lost 7 bases and J lost 0, with 24 bases in between. The CDR3 is made up of 17 amino acids. CDR1 DFQATT and CDR2 SNEGSKA come from the germline V gene (reference sequence). CDR3 coding DNA: TGCAGTGGCCCAACAGTTTACATAGACCGAGCTAACTATGGCTACACCTTC. It encodes CSGPTVYIDRANYGYTF.

This clonotype has a count of ten or more. The genes are TRBV7-3 and TRBJ2-3, with 9 bases identical to TRBD1. Looked up from germline, CDR1 is SGHTA and CDR2 is FQGTGA. This CDR3 spans 15 amino acids. The ends lost 1 base at V and 6 bases at J; junction bases unmatched: 5. DNA for the CDR3: TGTGCCAGCAGCTTAAGTAGACAGGGGGAGGATACGCAGTATTTT. Residues: CASSLSRQGEDTQYF.

This rearrangement joins TRBV6-5 to TRBJ1-2; 7 bases match TRBD1. The V segment lost 2 bases and the J segment 4 bases; nucleotides outside the gene matches: 7. Germline CDR1 and CDR2: MNHEY and SVGAGI. There are 15 residues in the CDR3. The CDR3 here is CASSYPGQPPYGYTF. Here the CDR3 DNA reads TGTGCCAGCAGTTACCCGGGACAGCCACCCTATGGCTACACCTTC.

CDR3 loop: CASSMVRDGPMRPQHF. In nucleotides, the CDR3 is TGTGCCAGTAGTATGGTCCGGGACGGCCCCATGAGGCCCCAGCATTTT. The chain uses TRBV19 and TRBJ1-5, with D possibly matching TRBD1 (5 bases). CDR1 is LNHDA, CDR2 SQIVND, per germline (reference sequence). This CDR3 is 16 amino acids long. V was shortened by 3 bases and J by 9 bases, with 21 bases between the two germline ends.

This clonotype appeared many times. This rearrangement joins TRBV7-2 to TRBJ2-1; D remains ambiguous. CDR3 size: 14 residues. Between the trimmed V and J ends, which lost 1 base and 7 bases, there was a span of 11 bases. Looked up from germline, CDR1 is SGHTA and CDR2 is FQGNSA. Here the CDR3 reads CASSLDVVWNEQFF. For the CDR3, the DNA is TGTGCCAGCAGCTTAGATGTGGTATGGAATGAGCAGTTCTTC.

The chain employs TRBV2 and TRBJ1-5; 11 bases line up with TRBD1. The CDR3 contains 14 residues. Trimming removed 8 bases from V and 3 bases from J; junction bases left unmatched: 3. Germline V gene sequence: CDR1 SNHLY, CDR2 FYNNEI. CDR3 nucleotides: TGTGCCAGCCGGGGACAGGGGGACAATCAGCCCCAGCATTTT. Translated, it gives CASRGQGDNQPQHF.

This clonotype is labeled as medium-sized (0.01 to 0.1%). The rearrangement links TRBV6-2 or TRBV6-3 to TRBJ2-7, with D perhaps TRBD1 or TRBD2 (6 bases each). The germline gives CDR1 MNHEY, CDR2 SVGEGT. The CDR3 spans 13 residues. The germline V and J ends were trimmed by 10 bases and 5 bases, with 18 bases remaining between them. CDR3 DNA sequence: TGTGCCAATTCAATAGGGGGACTCGACGAGCAGTACGTC. It is translated as CANSIGGLDEQYV.

This clonotype was recorded once. The chain carries TRBV10-3 and TRBJ1-2, with D perhaps TRBD1 (6 bases). Trimming stripped 0 bases from V and 3 bases from J, with 11 bases between. Germline-derived CDR1 and CDR2 are ENHRY and SYGVKD. This CDR3 comprises 15 residues. CDR3 region: CAISESEDSYYGYTF. DNA for the CDR3: TGTGCCATCAGTGAGTCCGAGGACAGTTACTATGGCTACACCTTC.

This clonotype was counted ten times or more. V and J are TRBV7-9 and TRBJ2-7, with D perhaps matching TRBD1 (5 bases). V was clipped by 1 base and J by 0 bases, with 7 bases between them. In germline, CDR1 is SEHNR, CDR2 FQNEAQ (reference sequence). The length of the CDR3 is 14 residues. The CDR3 DNA follows: TGTGCCAGCAGCTTAGACAGGAGCTCCTACGAGCAGTACTTC. Protein sequence: CASSLDRSSYEQYF. The entire variable domain, with the rest obtained from reference TRBV7-9 and TRBJ2-7, is as follows: DTGVSQNPRHKITKRGQNVTFRCDPISEHNRLYWYRQTLGQGPEFLTYFQNEAQLEKSRLLSDRFSAERPKGSFSTLEIQRTEQGDSAMYLCASSLDRSSYEQYFGPGTRLTVT.

Only a few counts were recorded for this clonotype. V gene TRBV27 combines with J gene TRBJ2-1; D perhaps matches TRBD2 (6 bases). Per the germline V gene, CDR1 is MNHEY and CDR2 is SMNVEV (reference sequence). The V end was cut by 10 bases, the J end by 10 bases, with 14 bases between. The CDR3 has 11 amino acids. CDR3 amino acids: CATIAGREQFF. CDR3 in DNA: TGTGCCACCATCGCGGGGCGGGAGCAGTTCTTC.

This clonotype was recorded at least ten times. The J gene is TRBJ1-2, the V gene TRBV7-2; D may be TRBD1 (5 bases). The CDR3 consists of 15 residues. Between the trimmed V and J ends, which lost 4 bases and 2 bases, there was a span of 14 bases. CDR1 is SGHTA and CDR2 is FQGNSA in the germline V gene. CDR3 sequence reads: CASSYIGAVNYGYTF. In DNA, the CDR3 is TGTGCCAGCAGCTATATAGGGGCGGTGAACTATGGCTACACCTTC.

This clonotype was seen many times. The chain is built from TRBV7-3 and TRBJ1-1; no definite D call. CDR3 length: 15 amino acids. CDR1 and CDR2 (germline): SGHTA, FQGTGA. V dropped 0 bases and J dropped 1 base, with 9 bases sitting between them. The CDR3 region is CASSLTLRANTEAFF. Written as DNA, the CDR3 is TGTGCCAGCAGCTTAACGTTAAGGGCGAACACTGAAGCTTTCTTT.